This TCR beta chain was captured by sequencing in a study of control samples from healthy donors and cancer patients. V lost 3 bases, J lost 2 bases, and 13 bases lay in between. Germline lookup yields CDR1 SGHTA and CDR2 FQGNSA. The CDR3 is 16 amino acids. Assay used: immunoSEQ multiplex PCR; TCRdb lists only in-frame clones, some missing. Found here are roughly 120,000 clones, more than 85% of them singletons; the top ten hold about 1.7%. This receptor was taken from a man aged 50 to 59 with head and neck cancer. V usage is TRBV7-2 and J usage is TRBJ2-2; weak D call: TRBD1 (6 bases). Sequencing used PBMCs. The CDR3 reads CASSFSGTHNTGELFF. For the CDR3, the DNA is TGTGCCAGCAGCTTCTCCGGGACACACAACACCGGGGAGCTGTTTTTT.